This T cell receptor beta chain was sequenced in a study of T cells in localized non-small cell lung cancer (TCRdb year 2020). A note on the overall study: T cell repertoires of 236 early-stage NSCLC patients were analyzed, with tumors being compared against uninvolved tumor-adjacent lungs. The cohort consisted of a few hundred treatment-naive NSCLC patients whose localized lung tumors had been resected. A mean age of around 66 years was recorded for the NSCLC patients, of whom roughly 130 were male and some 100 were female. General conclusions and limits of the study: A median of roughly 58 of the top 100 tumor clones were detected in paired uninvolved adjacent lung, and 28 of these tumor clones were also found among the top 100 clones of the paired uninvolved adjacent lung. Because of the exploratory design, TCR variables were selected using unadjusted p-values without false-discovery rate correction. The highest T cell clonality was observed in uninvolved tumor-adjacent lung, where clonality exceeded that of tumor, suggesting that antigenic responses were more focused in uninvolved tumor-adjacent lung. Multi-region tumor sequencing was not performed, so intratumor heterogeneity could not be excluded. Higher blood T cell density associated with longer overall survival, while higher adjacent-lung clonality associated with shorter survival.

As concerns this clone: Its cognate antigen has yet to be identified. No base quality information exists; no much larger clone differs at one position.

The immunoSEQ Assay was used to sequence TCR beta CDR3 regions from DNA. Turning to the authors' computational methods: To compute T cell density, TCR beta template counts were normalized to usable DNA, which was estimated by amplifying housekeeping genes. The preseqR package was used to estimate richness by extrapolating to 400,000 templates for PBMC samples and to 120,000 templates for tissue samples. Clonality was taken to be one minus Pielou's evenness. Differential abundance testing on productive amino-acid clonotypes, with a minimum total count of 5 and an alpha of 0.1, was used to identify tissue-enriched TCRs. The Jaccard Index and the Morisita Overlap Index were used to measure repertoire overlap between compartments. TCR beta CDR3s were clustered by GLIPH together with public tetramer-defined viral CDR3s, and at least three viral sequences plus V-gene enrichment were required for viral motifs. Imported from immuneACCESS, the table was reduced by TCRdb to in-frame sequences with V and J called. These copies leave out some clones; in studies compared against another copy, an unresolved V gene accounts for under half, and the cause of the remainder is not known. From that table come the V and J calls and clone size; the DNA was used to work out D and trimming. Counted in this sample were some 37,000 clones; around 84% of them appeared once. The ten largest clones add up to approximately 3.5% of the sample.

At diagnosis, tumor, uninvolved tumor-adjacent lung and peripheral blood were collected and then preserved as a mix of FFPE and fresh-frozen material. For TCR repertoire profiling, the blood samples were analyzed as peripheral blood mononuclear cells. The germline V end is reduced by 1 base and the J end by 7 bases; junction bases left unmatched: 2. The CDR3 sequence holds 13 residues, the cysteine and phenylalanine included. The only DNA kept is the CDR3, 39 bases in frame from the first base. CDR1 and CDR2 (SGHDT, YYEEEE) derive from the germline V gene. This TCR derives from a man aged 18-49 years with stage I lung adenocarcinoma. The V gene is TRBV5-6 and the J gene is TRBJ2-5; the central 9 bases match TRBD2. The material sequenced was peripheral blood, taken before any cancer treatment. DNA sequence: TGTGCCAGCAGCTTGCCTAGCGGGGTGACCCAGTACTTC. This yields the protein CASSLPSGVTQYF.